Listed here are 25 T cell receptor beta chains from one sample, sequenced in a study of cytomegalovirus exposure and HLA in healthy donors. 13 Jbeta primers and 60 Vbeta primers were used for the PCR. TCRdb keeps only in-frame clones here, not all; method: immunoSEQ multiplex PCR. The data hold 90,000 to 120,000 clones, with 65% to 85% observed a single time. Sequenced sample: PBMCs. The receptors here all came from a man aged 25-45 years in good health and CMV-seronegative.

In this sample, this clone turned up once. The chain links TRBV6-5 to TRBJ2-7; TRBD1 agrees at 8 bases. The CDR3 is 15 amino acids. Looked up from germline, CDR1 is MNHEY and CDR2 is SVGAGI. The ends lost 0 bases at V and 6 bases at J; junction bases unmatched: 7. DNA of the CDR3: TGTGCCAGCAGTTACTCGAGGGACAGGACCGCCGAGCAGTACTTC. Protein product: CASSYSRDRTAEQYF.

The CDR3 sequence: CASRAPGHLNTEAFF. The CDR3 nucleotides are TGTGCCAGCAGAGCCCCGGGACACCTGAACACTGAAGCTTTCTTT. The chain joins TRBV5-4 to TRBJ1-1; TRBD1 might be the D (6 bases). Trimming removed 5 bases from V and 0 bases from J, with 14 bases in between. Per germline, CDR1 SGHNT and CDR2 YYREEE (reference sequence). This CDR3 has 15 residues.

This clone has only one observation. Other nucleotide sequences in the sample specify the same CDR3. This chain uses TRBV7-3 with TRBJ2-3, with D perhaps matching TRBD1 (6 bases). The CDR3 is made up of 14 amino acids. Per germline, CDR1 SGHTA and CDR2 FQGTGA. V gave up 5 bases and J gave up 1 base, with 10 bases separating them. The DNA for the CDR3 is TGTGCCAGCAGCCTCGCAGGGGGCACAGATACGCAGTATTTT. As protein: CASSLAGGTDTQYF.

The chain carries TRBV5-6 and TRBJ2-7, with 7 bases lining up with TRBD1. Trimming removed 4 bases from V and 1 base from J; junction bases left unmatched: 2. The CDR3 is 13 amino acids. CDR1 SGHDT and CDR2 YYEEEE come from the germline V gene. CDR3 in DNA: TGTGCCAGCAGCGGGGGACAGTCCTACGAGCAGTACTTC. It yields the protein CASSGGQSYEQYF.

This chain connects TRBV25-1 to TRBJ2-2; 15 bases align to TRBD2. This CDR3 spans 15 amino acids. Germline V gene data show CDR1 as MGHDK and CDR2 as SYGVNS. Losses at the gene ends were 8 bases for V and 5 bases for J; bases not matched to a gene: 3. The CDR3 loop reads CASGGTSGGTGELFF. The CDR3 nucleotides are TGTGCCAGCGGCGGGACTAGCGGGGGGACCGGGGAGCTGTTTTTT.

V usage is TRBV4-1 and J usage is TRBJ1-5, with 7 bases identical to TRBD1. J lost 0 bases, V lost 5 bases, and 4 bases had no gene match. The CDR3 covers 15 residues. In germline, CDR1 is MGHRA, CDR2 YSYEKL. The CDR3 DNA follows: TGCGCCAGCAGCGAGGGACAGTATAGCAATCAGCCCCAGCATTTT. Translated, it gives CASSEGQYSNQPQHF.

The chain joins TRBV11-2 to TRBJ2-5, with 7 bases identical to TRBD2. Germline lookup yields CDR1 SGHAT and CDR2 FQNNGV. CDR3 size: 14 residues. Trimming removed 1 base from V and 1 base from J; junction bases left unmatched: 0. CDR3 in amino acids: CASSLAGGQETQYF. In nucleotides, the CDR3 is TGTGCCAGCAGCTTAGCGGGGGGCCAAGAGACCCAGTACTTC.

The chain recombines TRBV20-1 with TRBJ2-5; 7 bases align to TRBD2. Unmatched junction bases numbered 4, after V lost 5 bases and J lost 7 bases. The CDR3 sequence is 11 residues long. In germline, CDR1 is DFQATT, CDR2 SNEGSKA (reference sequence). CDR3: CSAGGGGTQYF. CDR3 nucleotide sequence: TGCAGTGCTGGTGGGGGGGGGACCCAGTACTTC.

The chain has TRBV30 and TRBJ2-7; TRBD2 matches 10 bases. This CDR3 region has 15 residues. Unmatched junction bases numbered 17, after V lost 5 bases and J lost 10 bases. Germline V CDR1 and CDR2: GTSNPN, SVGIG (reference sequence). CDR3 protein: CAWDPTLGLASEQYF. The CDR3 DNA reads TGTGCCTGGGACCCTACCCTGGGACTAGCGTCCGAACAGTACTTC.

This chain links TRBV9 with TRBJ1-1; no definite D call. Germline V CDR1 and CDR2: SGDLS, YYNGEE. With 0 bases removed from V and 0 bases from J, the gap between germline ends came to 9 bases. This CDR3 is 15 amino acids long. CDR3 residues: CASSVDGPLNTEAFF. The CDR3 DNA follows: TGTGCCAGCAGCGTAGATGGGCCTTTGAACACTGAAGCTTTCTTT.

The V call is TRBV6-1, the J call TRBJ2-5; TRBD2 is a possible D gene (6 bases). The V and J ends lost 7 bases and 2 bases respectively, with 11 bases between them. Germline values: CDR1 MNHNS, CDR2 SASEGT. The CDR3 runs 13 residues. Here the CDR3 reads CASNRDSQETQYF. CDR3 DNA sequence: TGTGCCAGCAACCGGGACTCGCAAGAGACCCAGTACTTC.

This chain links TRBV5-1 with TRBJ1-4; the match to TRBD1 covers 7 bases. This CDR3 has 14 residues. The germline CDR1 and CDR2 sequences are SGHRS and YFSETQ. The V and J ends lost 2 bases and 7 bases, in that order; junction bases with no gene match: 5. In DNA, the CDR3 is TGCGCCAGCAGCTTAAAACAGGGGACTGAAAAACTGTTTTTT. Translation gives CASSLKQGTEKLFF.

V and J are TRBV9 and TRBJ2-6; 13 nucleotides line up with TRBD2. Germline CDR1 is SGDLS and CDR2 is YYNGEE. With V trimmed by 2 bases and J by 2 bases, 13 bases remained unmatched. There are 21 residues in the CDR3. CDR3 residues: CASSVVTGTSGTTTGANVLTF. The DNA for the CDR3 is TGTGCCAGCAGCGTTGTTACCGGGACTAGCGGGACAACCACTGGGGCCAACGTCCTGACTTTC.

The chain has TRBV6-1 and TRBJ1-2; TRBD1 matches at 11 bases. The V segment lost 0 bases and the J segment 0 bases; nucleotides outside the gene matches: 0. The CDR3 sequence is 16 residues long. Germline values: CDR1 MNHNS, CDR2 SASEGT. This chain's CDR3 is CASSEAGQGANYGYTF. CDR3 DNA sequence: TGTGCCAGCAGTGAAGCGGGACAGGGGGCTAACTATGGCTACACCTTC.

The rearrangement joins TRBV10-3 to TRBJ1-2; 9 bases line up with TRBD1. The V and J ends lost 6 bases and 3 bases, in that order; junction bases with no gene match: 5. Looked up from germline, CDR1 is ENHRY and CDR2 is SYGVKD. CDR3 size: 14 residues. The CDR3 DNA sequence: TGTGCCATCAGAAAACAGGGGGCAGACTATGGCTACACCTTC. It encodes CAIRKQGADYGYTF.

The V call is TRBV10-3, the J call TRBJ1-1; 8 bases agree with TRBD1. V lost 0 bases to trimming and J lost 1 base; unmatched junction nucleotides: 1. CDR1 and CDR2 from the germline V gene are ENHRY and SYGVKD. This CDR3 comprises 15 residues. This CDR3 reads CAISESTGANTEAFF. The CDR3 DNA reads as TGTGCCATCAGTGAGTCGACAGGGGCGAACACTGAAGCTTTCTTT.

This clone showed up just once. The V gene is TRBV29-1, the J gene TRBJ2-3, with 7 bases fitting TRBD2. V was pared by 7 bases and J by 3 bases, with 7 bases of the junction left unmatched. This CDR3 has 13 residues. Germline CDR1 and CDR2: SQVTM and ANQGSEA. CDR3 bases: TGCAGCGGGGGGGGGTATCGAACAGATACGCAGTATTTT. This codes for CSGGGYRTDTQYF.

The chain links TRBV4-2 to TRBJ2-2, with a tentative D call TRBD1 (5 bases). The germline gives CDR1 LGHNA, CDR2 YNFKEQ. The CDR3 consists of 16 residues. Trimming shortened V by 6 bases and J by 0 bases, and 14 bases separated the two germline ends. The CDR3 nucleotides are TGTGCCAGCAGTGTTAAGGGGATCGCGAACACCGGGGAGCTGTTTTTT. Its protein is CASSVKGIANTGELFF.

In DNA form, the CDR3 reads TGTGCCAGCAGTTATAGCGGGGGCCACTCCTACAATGAGCAGTTCTTC. Translating it yields CASSYSGGHSYNEQFF. J is TRBJ2-1 and V is TRBV6-5; TRBD2 matches at 9 bases. V shed 3 bases, J shed 0 bases, and the junction held 3 bases outside the gene matches. Germline V CDR1 and CDR2: MNHEY, SVGAGI. This CDR3 is 16 amino acids long.

V is TRBV5-1 and J is TRBJ2-7, with TRBD2 matching 12 bases. This CDR3 is 16 amino acids long. CDR1 is SGHRS and CDR2 is YFSETQ in the germline V gene. Trimming removed 3 bases from V and 2 bases from J; junction bases left unmatched: 6. The CDR3 nucleotides read TGCGCCAGCAGCTCTACGACTAGCGGGAGTGCCTACGAGCAGTACTTC. Amino acids: CASSSTTSGSAYEQYF.

V is TRBV28 and J is TRBJ2-2, with D tentatively TRBD2 (5 bases). The length of the CDR3 is 13 residues. The germline V gene encodes CDR1 MDHEN and CDR2 SYDVKM. V was pared by 6 bases and J by 7 bases, with 12 bases between. The CDR3 here is CASSLVAYGELFF. The CDR3 coding sequence is TGTGCCAGCAGCCTGGTAGCGTACGGGGAGCTGTTTTTT.

The chain uses TRBV5-1 and TRBJ2-7; TRBD2 aligns across 8 bases. CDR3 size: 14 residues. Losses at the gene ends were 4 bases for V and 5 bases for J; bases not matched to a gene: 8. Germline values: CDR1 SGHRS, CDR2 YFSETQ. The CDR3 DNA is TGCGCCAGCAGCCCCACGGGGACTAGTCACGAGCAGTACTTC. Its translation is CASSPTGTSHEQYF.

This chain uses TRBV6-4 with TRBJ2-3; tentative D call: TRBD2 (5 bases). The CDR3 consists of 13 residues. Deletions cut 4 bases from V and 4 bases from J, with 9 bases between. Germline loops: CDR1 MRHNA, CDR2 SNTAGT. CDR3 sequence: CASSGTASDTQYF. DNA for the CDR3: TGTGCCAGCAGTGGGACTGCTTCAGATACGCAGTATTTT.

This chain joins TRBV6-1 and TRBJ2-5; a weak D match, TRBD1 (6 bases). This CDR3 region has 14 residues. Trimming stripped 2 bases from V and 5 bases from J, with 12 bases between. CDR1 is MNHNS and CDR2 is SASEGT in the germline V gene. CDR3 sequence reads: CASSEQGPRETQYF. For the CDR3, the DNA is TGTGCCAGCAGTGAACAGGGGCCAAGGGAGACCCAGTACTTC.

The V call is TRBV29-1, the J call TRBJ2-7, with TRBD2 as a possible D gene (6 bases). Germline-derived CDR1 and CDR2 are SQVTM and ANQGSEA. Trimming pared 6 bases from V and 6 bases from J, leaving 21 bases between. CDR3 length equals 14 residues. In nucleotides, the CDR3 is TGCAGCGTCCGGGGGTGGCAGGGAATCTCCGAGCAGTACTTC. The encoded protein is CSVRGWQGISEQYF.